One and the same sample provided the 21 T cell receptor beta chains below, sequenced in a study of T-cell reconstitution after alpha-beta-depleted transplantation in children. It was with unique molecular identifiers that the TCRbeta library was prepared. MiXCR, applied by TCRdb to the PCR reads, yields one record per CDR3 protein. The data hold 350,000 to 500,000 distinct CDR3 sequences, with approximately 42% observed a single time. The starting material was PBMCs, obtained before TCRalphabeta/CD19-depleted stem cell transplant. Receptors originate from a girl between 2 and 10 years old with aplastic anemia, due to receive a stem cell transplant.

The chain combines TRBV3-1 with TRBJ2-7; 7 bases are shared with TRBD2. The V gene end was trimmed by 0 bases and the J gene end by 2 bases; junction bases not matched to a gene: 4. The CDR3 runs to 15 residues. Per germline, CDR1 LGHDT and CDR2 YNNKEL (reference sequence). The CDR3: CASSQEPSGPYEQYF. CDR3 DNA sequence: TGTGCCAGCAGCCAAGAGCCTAGCGGACCCTACGAGCAGTACTTC.

This clonotype was found many times. The chain has TRBV20-1 and TRBJ2-4, with D perhaps TRBD1 (6 bases). CDR1 and CDR2 from the germline V gene are DFQATT and SNEGSKA (reference sequence). V lost 6 bases and J 1 base, leaving 19 bases between the germline ends. The CDR3 totals 16 residues. CDR3 sequence: CSAPTGLMGAKNIQYF. For the CDR3, the DNA is TGCAGTGCACCGACAGGACTCATGGGGGCCAAAAACATTCAGTACTTC.

With respect to this clonotype: This may be a read error, as it is one base from a much larger clone. CDR3 in DNA: TGTGCCAGCAGCTTGGAGTCTGTGGGAGGGGGTTGGGAGACCCAGTACTTC. The encoded protein is CASSLESVGGGWETQYF. The chain carries TRBV5-6 and TRBJ2-5; D is perhaps TRBD2 (7 bases). Trimming cost V 0 bases and J 5 bases, with 20 bases left between them. The CDR3 totals 17 residues. Germline CDR1 reads SGHDT; CDR2 reads YYEEEE.

The V and J genes are TRBV20-1 and TRBJ2-6; D call uncertain. The V gene's germline CDR1 is DFQATT and CDR2 SNEGSKA (reference sequence). The ends were cut back, 3 bases at V and 1 base at J, with 16 bases in the middle. The CDR3 is 17 residues long. This chain's CDR3 is CSASGRLLYSGANVLTF. DNA for the CDR3: TGCAGTGCTAGCGGTCGGCTTTTGTATTCTGGGGCCAACGTCCTGACTTTC.

This clonotype appeared a single time. The chain is built from TRBV10-3 and TRBJ2-7, with 7 bases that match TRBD1. V was pared by 6 bases and J by 0 bases, with 8 bases of the junction left unmatched. The length of the CDR3 is 15 residues. In germline, CDR1 is ENHRY, CDR2 SYGVKD. The CDR3 DNA reads TGTGCCATCAGGCCCGAAGGGGGCCGCTCCTACGAGCAGTACTTC. This sequence encodes CAIRPEGGRSYEQYF.

This clonotype has just a few counts. The chain's CDR3 is CASSVEIRTEAFF. CDR3 DNA sequence: TGTGCCAGCAGCGTAGAAATCAGGACCGAAGCTTTCTTT. V is TRBV9 and J is TRBJ1-1; D gene ambiguous. The CDR3 runs 13 residues. V lost 0 bases to trimming and J lost 8 bases, with 11 bases between them. CDR1 and CDR2 from the germline V gene are SGDLS and YYNGEE.

The J gene is TRBJ2-7, the V gene TRBV7-2; no reliable D call. Germline V gene data show CDR1 as SGHTA and CDR2 as FQGNSA. V dropped 5 bases and J dropped 0 bases, with 14 bases sitting between them. The CDR3 has 15 amino acids. The CDR3 DNA reads TGTGCCAGCAGCCTAGACTCTTCGACCTCCTACGAGCAGTACTTC. Amino acids: CASSLDSSTSYEQYF.

This chain uses TRBV29-1 with TRBJ2-3; 11 bases line up with TRBD2. After removal of 6 bases from V and 5 bases from J, the junction contained 10 bases not matched to a gene. CDR1 SQVTM and CDR2 ANQGSEA come from the germline V gene. The CDR3 consists of 15 residues. DNA for the CDR3: TGCAGCGTGGAAATAGCGGGGGGGCCTGGAGATACGCAGTATTTT. It yields the protein CSVEIAGGPGDTQYF.

This clonotype was picked up a small number of times. The chain has TRBV2 and TRBJ2-7; weak D call: TRBD1 (6 bases). The CDR3 covers 12 residues. V lost 4 bases and J 8 bases, leaving 12 bases between the germline ends. The V gene's germline CDR1 is SNHLY and CDR2 FYNNEI. The CDR3 region is CASSVRDTKQYF. The CDR3, as DNA: TGTGCCAGCAGTGTTCGGGACACCAAGCAGTACTTC.

The chain employs TRBV5-1 and TRBJ2-7, with TRBD1 as a possible D gene (5 bases). This CDR3 comprises 16 residues. Germline V CDR1 and CDR2: SGHRS, YFSETQ. The germline V and J ends were trimmed by 7 bases and 5 bases, with 25 bases remaining between them. The DNA of the CDR3 is TGCGCCAGCCAGTCCACGTGGGGCACAGTACTAAACGAGCAGTACTTC. The encoded protein is CASQSTWGTVLNEQYF.

At least ten counts were recorded for this clonotype. The V call is TRBV12-3 or TRBV12-4, the J call TRBJ2-7; no firm D call. V lost 5 bases, J lost 2 bases, and 10 bases lay in between. The CDR3 extends over 13 amino acids. The CDR3 is CASSRPAAYEQYF. The CDR3 DNA follows: TGTGCCAGCAGTAGACCTGCGGCCTACGAGCAGTACTTC.

This clonotype was detected many times. The chain joins TRBV6-1 to TRBJ1-6; 12 bases map to TRBD1. The CDR3 is 14 residues long. Per the germline V gene, CDR1 is MNHNS and CDR2 is SASEGT. The junction had 2 bases not matched to a gene; V was cut back by 5 bases and J by 9 bases. CDR3 protein: CASSRDRGLSPLHF. Written as DNA, the CDR3 is TGTGCCAGCAGTAGGGACAGGGGGCTTTCACCCCTCCACTTT.

In this sample, this clonotype turned up many times. The rearrangement uses TRBV18 and TRBJ2-1, with 12 bases matching TRBD2. Trimming at V came to 1 base and at J to 2 bases, leaving 6 bases not matched to a gene. The germline V gene encodes CDR1 KGHSH and CDR2 LQKENI. The CDR3 covers 18 residues. The DNA of the CDR3 is TGTGCCAGCTCACCACATGGGACTAGCGGGTTTACCTACAATGAGCAGTTCTTC. It encodes CASSPHGTSGFTYNEQFF.

This rearrangement joins TRBV20-1 to TRBJ2-7, with TRBD2 as a possible D gene (5 bases). The germline V gene has CDR1 DFQATT and CDR2 SNEGSKA (reference sequence). With 4 bases removed from V and 3 bases from J, the gap between germline ends came to 10 bases. The length of the CDR3 is 12 residues. CDR3 DNA sequence: TGCAGTGCTAAGCCGGGGATCTACGAGCAGTACTTC. This codes for CSAKPGIYEQYF.

The genes are TRBV25-1 and TRBJ2-1, with a weak D call TRBD2 (5 bases). This CDR3 has 16 amino acids. Looked up from germline, CDR1 is MGHDK and CDR2 is SYGVNS. V gave up 3 bases and J gave up 3 bases, with 15 bases separating them. This CDR3 reads CASSEGSTKGYNEQFF. The DNA for the CDR3 is TGTGCCAGCAGTGAGGGATCGACTAAGGGCTACAATGAGCAGTTCTTC.

This clonotype was counted only a few times. The gene calls are TRBV29-1 and TRBJ1-5; tentatively, D is TRBD1 (5 bases). Germline CDR1 reads SQVTM; CDR2 reads ANQGSEA. Trimming cost V 6 bases and J 3 bases, with 9 bases left between them. CDR3 length: 12 residues. CDR3 DNA: TGCAGCGTGGGGGACCTCAATCAGCCCCAGCATTTT. It yields the protein CSVGDLNQPQHF.

In DNA, the CDR3 is TGTGCCAGCAGTGACAGGGAGGCTTACGATACGCAGTATTTT. Translating it yields CASSDREAYDTQYF. The chain combines TRBV6-1 with TRBJ2-3; possibly TRBD2 for D (6 bases). This CDR3 has 14 amino acids. The V end lost 3 bases, the J end lost 6 bases, and 13 bases lay between the germline ends. Germline CDR1 reads MNHNS; CDR2 reads SASEGT.

The rearrangement joins TRBV28 to TRBJ1-5, with unresolved D. The CDR3 is made up of 18 amino acids. V lost 3 bases and J lost 0, with 18 bases in between. From germline, CDR1 is MDHEN and CDR2 SYDVKM. The CDR3 sequence: CASSLSSMAGYSNQPQHF. The CDR3 region has the DNA TGTGCCAGCAGTTTGTCCTCGATGGCAGGTTATAGCAATCAGCCCCAGCATTTT.

This clonotype has just a few counts. This sequence joins TRBV5-1 and TRBJ1-1, with 7 bases that match TRBD1. Trimming removed 4 bases from V and 0 bases from J; junction bases left unmatched: 9. From germline, CDR1 is SGHRS and CDR2 YFSETQ. The CDR3 length is 16 residues. The DNA for the CDR3 is TGCGCCAGCAGCAGGGGACAGACATTGATGAACACTGAAGCTTTCTTT. Amino acids: CASSRGQTLMNTEAFF.

The chain carries TRBV20-1 and TRBJ2-7, with 7 bases identical to TRBD1. The CDR3 consists of 18 residues. Losses at the gene ends were 0 bases for V and 2 bases for J; bases not matched to a gene: 16. Per the germline V gene, CDR1 is DFQATT and CDR2 is SNEGSKA (reference sequence). The CDR3 coding sequence is TGCAGTGCTAGAGATTTCAGCAGGGGGACACTAGGAACCTACGAGCAGTACTTC. This sequence encodes CSARDFSRGTLGTYEQYF.

The CDR3 reads CASSPGTSWLYNEQFF. As DNA, the CDR3 is TGTGCCAGCAGCCCAGGGACTTCCTGGCTTTACAATGAGCAGTTCTTC. V and J are TRBV7-3 and TRBJ2-1; D possibly corresponds to TRBD2 (6 bases). The germline V gene has CDR1 SGHTA and CDR2 FQGTGA. Trimming cost V 5 bases and J 4 bases, with 18 bases left between them. The CDR3 has 16 amino acids. The variable domain in full, completed from reference TRBV7-3 and TRBJ2-1, reads GAGVSQTPSNKVTEKGKYVELRCDPISGHTALYWYRQSLGQGPEFLIYFQGTGAADDSGLPNDRFFAVRPEGSVSTLKIQRTERGDSAVYLCASSPGTSWLYNEQFFGPGTRLTVL.